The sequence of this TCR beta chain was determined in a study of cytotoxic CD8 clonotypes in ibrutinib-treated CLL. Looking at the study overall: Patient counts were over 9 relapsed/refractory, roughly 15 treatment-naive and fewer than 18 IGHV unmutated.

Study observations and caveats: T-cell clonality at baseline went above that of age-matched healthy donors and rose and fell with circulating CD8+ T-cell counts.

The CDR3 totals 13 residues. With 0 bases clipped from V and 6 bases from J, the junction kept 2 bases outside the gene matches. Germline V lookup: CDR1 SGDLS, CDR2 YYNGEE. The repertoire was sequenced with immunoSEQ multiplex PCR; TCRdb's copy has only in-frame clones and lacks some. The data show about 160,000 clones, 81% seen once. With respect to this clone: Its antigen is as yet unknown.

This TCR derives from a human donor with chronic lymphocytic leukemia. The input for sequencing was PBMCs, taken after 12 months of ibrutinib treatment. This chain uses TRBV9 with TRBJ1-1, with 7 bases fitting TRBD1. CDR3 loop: CASSVATGAEAFF. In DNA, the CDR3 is TGTGCCAGCAGCGTAGCTACAGGGGCTGAAGCTTTCTTT.